Each of the 25 T cell receptor beta chains below was sequenced from the same sample in a study of blood T cells in healthy people across ages. The use of a sample-barcoded 5' primer and a J-beta primer mix characterized a second PCR of about 6 to 11 cycles. Each CDR3 protein is one row after TCRdb ran MiXCR on the 5' RACE reads. The table includes about 1.7 million distinct CDR3 sequences, approximately 28% detected once. Sequenced material: blood. The receptors originated from a woman aged 25 to 45 in good health.

This clonotype was seen many times. This CDR3 reads CSASAIDRVEQYF. The CDR3 coding sequence is TGCAGTGCTAGCGCCATCGACAGGGTCGAGCAGTACTTC. The rearrangement links TRBV20-1 to TRBJ2-7; 7 bases are shared with TRBD1. The germline V gene has CDR1 DFQATT and CDR2 SNEGSKA (reference sequence). This CDR3 comprises 13 residues. With 3 bases clipped from V and 6 bases from J, the junction kept 8 bases outside the gene matches.

Concerning this clonotype: Sequence at one end of the junction differs from germline and may be a read error. The V and J genes are TRBV12-3 or TRBV12-4 and TRBJ1-2, with a tentative D call TRBD1 (6 bases). The CDR3 is made up of 14 amino acids. CDR3 protein: CASSLSRGHGGHTF. CDR3 in DNA: TGTGCCAGCAGTTTGAGTCGGGGACATGGTGGCCACACCTTC.

V gene TRBV20-1 combines with J gene TRBJ2-7, with D possibly TRBD2 on 6 matching bases. The V gene's germline CDR1 is DFQATT and CDR2 SNEGSKA (reference sequence). Trimming cost V 4 bases and J 2 bases, with 12 bases left between them. This CDR3 has 13 residues. DNA of the CDR3: TGCAGTGCTACCATAGCGGCTACCTACGAGCAGTACTTC. Amino acid sequence: CSATIAATYEQYF.

This clonotype was picked up a small number of times. The J gene is TRBJ2-1, the V gene TRBV5-6; tentatively, D is TRBD2 (6 bases). Germline V gene sequence: CDR1 SGHDT, CDR2 YYEEEE. The CDR3 spans 16 residues. V dropped 4 bases and J dropped 7 bases, with 21 bases sitting between them. CDR3 in amino acids: CASSVRGKGMGNEQFF. CDR3 nucleotides: TGTGCCAGCAGCGTTCGGGGGAAGGGGATGGGGAATGAGCAGTTCTTC.

This clonotype was observed a handful of times. The chain carries TRBV2 and TRBJ2-1; perhaps TRBD1 as D (6 bases). The germline V gene has CDR1 SNHLY and CDR2 FYNNEI. V lost 6 bases and J 0 bases, leaving 12 bases between the germline ends. The CDR3 is 15 residues long. The CDR3 DNA reads TGTGCCAGCAGCCGACAGGTTAGCTCCTACAATGAGCAGTTCTTC. Its protein is CASSRQVSSYNEQFF.

Many counts were recorded for this clonotype. The chain employs TRBV10-1 and TRBJ2-5, with D perhaps TRBD1 or TRBD2 (6 bases each). Trimming shortened V by 8 bases and J by 5 bases, and 21 bases separated the two germline ends. The germline V gene encodes CDR1 WNHNN and CDR2 SYGVQD (reference sequence). This CDR3 is built from 15 residues. CDR3 sequence reads: CASSTEGGMDETQYF. The CDR3 DNA reads TGCGCCAGCTCCACAGAAGGGGGGATGGATGAGACCCAGTACTTC.

A remark on this clonotype: A much larger clone lies one base from this, so it may be a read error. The genes are TRBV7-9 and TRBJ2-3; 7 nucleotides line up with TRBD1. This CDR3 region has 15 residues. Germline values: CDR1 SEHNR, CDR2 FQNEAQ (reference sequence). CDR3 sequence reads: CVSSSRQGTTDTQYF. DNA for the CDR3: TGTGTCAGCAGCTCAAGACAGGGAACTACAGATACGCAGTATTTT.

This chain uses TRBV20-1 with TRBJ2-7; 8 bases map to TRBD1. Trimming took 5 bases from V and 7 from J; bases not matched to a gene: 16. This CDR3 region has 15 residues. From germline, CDR1 is DFQATT and CDR2 SNEGSKA (reference sequence). The CDR3 reads CSALNYRGDKDEQYF. The CDR3, as DNA: TGCAGTGCTTTAAACTACAGGGGGGATAAGGATGAGCAGTACTTC.

V usage is TRBV7-8 and J usage is TRBJ2-1; TRBD2 matches 12 bases. Per germline, CDR1 SGHVS and CDR2 FQNEAQ. The CDR3 spans 15 residues. The J segment lost 8 bases and the V segment lost 5 bases, leaving 7 bases of the junction unmatched. In DNA, the CDR3 is TGTGCCAGCAGCCGGACTAGCGGGATCCAAGATGAGCAGTTCTTC. Protein product: CASSRTSGIQDEQFF.

A word on this clonotype: A much bigger clone sits one base away, suggesting this may be a read error. The genes are TRBV29-1 and TRBJ2-7; 9 positions agree with TRBD2. Germline lookup yields CDR1 SQVTM and CDR2 ANQGSEA. The trim removed 6 bases at V and 7 bases at J, leaving 13 bases unmatched. The CDR3 totals 14 residues. This CDR3 is CSVVSGSRYNEQYF. The CDR3 DNA sequence: TGCAGCGTCGTTAGCGGGAGTCGCTACAATGAGCAGTACTTC.

This clonotype was picked up a small number of times. The junction does not match germline at one end; this may be a read error. V gene TRBV27 combines with J gene TRBJ2-5, with D hard to call. The CDR3 covers 14 residues. In germline, CDR1 is MNHEY, CDR2 SMNVEV (reference sequence). CDR3 nucleotide sequence: TGTACCAGCAGTTTATCCTCTAACCAAGAGACCCAGTACTTC. This codes for CTSSLSSNQETQYF.

This clonotype was seen a handful of times. V and J are TRBV5-6 and TRBJ2-2, with D maybe TRBD1 (5 bases). Between the trimmed V and J ends, which lost 0 bases and 7 bases, there was a span of 13 bases. The CDR3 consists of 15 residues. Germline CDR1 is SGHDT and CDR2 is YYEEEE. CDR3 amino acids: CASSLVGDRYGELFF. DNA for the CDR3: TGTGCCAGCAGCTTGGTAGGGGATCGATACGGGGAGCTGTTTTTT. The full variable domain, rest sourced from reference TRBV5-6 and TRBJ2-2, is DAGVTQSPTHLIKTRGQQVTLRCSPKSGHDTVSWYQQALGQGPQFIFQYYEEEERQRGNFPDRFSGHQFPNYSSELNVNALLLGDSALYLCASSLVGDRYGELFFGEGSRLTVL.

CDR3 loop: CSARDSPYNEQFF. CDR3 bases: TGCAGTGCTAGGGATAGCCCCTACAATGAGCAGTTCTTC. The V call is TRBV20-1, the J call TRBJ2-1; D gene uncertain. Between the trimmed V and J ends, which lost 3 bases and 2 bases, there was a span of 8 bases. This CDR3 is 13 amino acids long. From germline, CDR1 is DFQATT and CDR2 SNEGSKA (reference sequence).

The chain carries TRBV7-9 and TRBJ2-2, with 13 nucleotides matching TRBD2. The germline gives CDR1 SEHNR, CDR2 FQNEAQ (reference sequence). Trimming cost V 7 bases and J 2 bases; bases outside gene matches: 7. The CDR3 extends over 17 amino acids. This CDR3 reads CASTGGLAGFNTGELFF. Here the CDR3 DNA reads TGTGCCAGCACCGGGGGACTAGCGGGATTCAACACCGGGGAGCTGTTTTTT.

This clonotype has only a few counts. The J gene is TRBJ2-1, the V gene TRBV5-1, with D uncertain. V lost 3 bases and J 10 bases, leaving 8 bases between the germline ends. The length of the CDR3 is 11 residues. CDR1 SGHRS and CDR2 YFSETQ come from the germline V gene. CDR3 sequence: CASSSSFEQFF. In nucleotides, the CDR3 is TGCGCCAGCAGCTCCTCCTTCGAGCAGTTCTTC.

In this sample, this clonotype turned up many times. The rearrangement uses TRBV10-2 and TRBJ2-7, with 9 positions matching TRBD1. J was trimmed by 2 bases and V by 0 bases; bases with no gene match: 2. The CDR3 length is 15 residues. CDR1 is WSHSY, CDR2 SAAADI, per germline. CDR3 in DNA: TGCGCCAGCAGTGAGTCGGGGGACAGGGCCTACGAGCAGTACTTC. This codes for CASSESGDRAYEQYF.

Notes on this clonotype: Relative to the germline gene, one junction end is altered; a read error may explain this. The V call is TRBV12-3 or TRBV12-4, the J call TRBJ1-5; possible D gene TRBD1, 6 bases. This CDR3 spans 16 amino acids. The DNA of the CDR3 is TGTGCCAGCAGTCGCCGGGACATCCAAAGCAATCAGCCCCGGCATTTT. Its translation is CASSRRDIQSNQPRHF.

V gene TRBV6-1 combines with J gene TRBJ2-1; 8 positions agree with TRBD2. Germline CDR1 reads MNHNS; CDR2 reads SASEGT. The ends lost 3 bases at V and 7 bases at J; junction bases unmatched: 8. The CDR3 length is 15 residues. CDR3 bases: TGTGCCAGCAGTGATTTAACGGGGGGGCCAAATGAGCAGTTCTTC. Its protein is CASSDLTGGPNEQFF.

For the CDR3, the DNA is TGTGCCAGCAGTAACCCGGGATACGGCACAGATACGCAGTATTTT. Its translation: CASSNPGYGTDTQYF. The chain couples TRBV6-6 to TRBJ2-3; TRBD2 might be the D (5 bases). The CDR3 is made up of 15 amino acids. V lost 5 bases and J 1 base, leaving 13 bases between the germline ends. Germline V CDR1 and CDR2: MNHNY, SVGAGI (reference sequence).

The V call is TRBV4-1, the J call TRBJ2-1, with 10 bases lining up with TRBD2. CDR3 length equals 15 residues. Germline CDR1 and CDR2: MGHRA and YSYEKL. J lost 8 bases, V lost 1 base, and 5 bases had no gene match. The CDR3 sequence: CASSQVAGGADEQFF. DNA for the CDR3: TGCGCCAGCAGCCAAGTAGCGGGGGGTGCTGATGAGCAGTTCTTC.

The chain is built from TRBV20-1 and TRBJ2-1; possible D gene TRBD1, 5 bases. From germline, CDR1 is DFQATT and CDR2 SNEGSKA (reference sequence). With 3 bases removed from V and 5 bases from J, the gap between germline ends came to 23 bases. The CDR3 has 17 residues. The CDR3, as DNA: TGCAGTGCTAGTTGCATCGGAAGGGGCGTGGACCACAATGAGCAGTTCTTC. This codes for CSASCIGRGVDHNEQFF.

About this clonotype: One end of the junction does not line up with germline, which may come from a read error. The rearrangement joins TRBV12-3 or TRBV12-4 to TRBJ1-4; D remains unclear. This CDR3 region has 14 residues. In DNA form, the CDR3 reads TGTGCCGGCAGTTTCGGGGTGGGCAATGAAAAACTGTTTTTT. Translating it yields CAGSFGVGNEKLFF.

This clonotype came up many times. The rearrangement links TRBV29-1 to TRBJ1-2, with 9 bases identical to TRBD1. The CDR3 contains 14 residues. Trimming cost V 7 bases and J 2 bases; bases outside gene matches: 8. Per the germline V gene, CDR1 is SQVTM and CDR2 is ANQGSEA. This chain's CDR3 is CSALGQGWNYGYTF. The CDR3 bases are TGCAGCGCCCTAGGACAGGGGTGGAACTATGGCTACACCTTC. The complete variable domain, with remaining parts taken from reference TRBV29-1 and TRBJ1-2, reads SAVISQKPSRDICQRGTSLTIQCQVDSQVTMMFWYRQQPGQSLTLIATANQGSEATYESGFVIDKFPISRPNLTFSTLTVSNMSPEDSSIYLCSALGQGWNYGYTFGSGTRLTVV.

The rearrangement uses TRBV9 and TRBJ2-3; D uncertain. Trimming pared 0 bases from V and 0 bases from J, leaving 14 bases between. Germline CDR1 SGDLS, CDR2 YYNGEE. This CDR3 has 17 residues. As DNA, the CDR3 is TGTGCCAGCAGCGTAGCCCGGGCAAGGGAAAGCACAGATACGCAGTATTTT. Translated, it gives CASSVARARESTDTQYF.

This clonotype was picked up many times. This sequence joins TRBV20-1 and TRBJ2-7; 7 bases map to TRBD1. Trimming took 5 bases from V and 6 from J; bases not matched to a gene: 13. CDR3 size: 14 residues. The germline V gene has CDR1 DFQATT and CDR2 SNEGSKA (reference sequence). The CDR3 region has the DNA TGCAGTGCTGCGAGGGACAGTGGATTTTTCGAGCAGTACTTC. Translated, it gives CSAARDSGFFEQYF.